In its sample, the clone carrying this TCR beta chain was seen once. This entry is derived from a study of blood T cell repertoires in COVID-19. Overall study context: Acute and convalescent COVID-19 samples came from the United States, Italy and Spain. Nucleic acid was either cDNA or gDNA, and it came from T cells, B-cell-depleted T cells, or PBMCs.

V lost 3 bases to trimming and J lost 9 bases, with 15 bases between them. Germline V lookup: CDR1 SGHTA, CDR2 FQGNSA. The CDR3 length is 15 residues. In the authors' workflow: Researchers report that nucleated cell counts were estimated from reference gene primer amplification. Libraries were prepared by immunoSEQ multiplex PCR; TCRdb keeps only in-frame clonotypes and omits some of them. V and J calls and clone size are copied from that table; D and trimming were computed from the DNA. This sample carries around 76,000 clones, roughly 83% of them seen once, and the ten largest clones take approximately 7%.

Sequenced material: peripheral blood. The chain links TRBV7-2 to TRBJ1-6, with D perhaps matching TRBD1 (6 bases). This receptor was identified in a man younger than 40 with COVID-19, enrolled during active disease. The CDR3 sequence: CASSLGGATSSPLHF. In DNA, the CDR3 is TGTGCCAGCAGCTTGGGGGGGGCCACGAGTTCACCCCTCCACTTT.